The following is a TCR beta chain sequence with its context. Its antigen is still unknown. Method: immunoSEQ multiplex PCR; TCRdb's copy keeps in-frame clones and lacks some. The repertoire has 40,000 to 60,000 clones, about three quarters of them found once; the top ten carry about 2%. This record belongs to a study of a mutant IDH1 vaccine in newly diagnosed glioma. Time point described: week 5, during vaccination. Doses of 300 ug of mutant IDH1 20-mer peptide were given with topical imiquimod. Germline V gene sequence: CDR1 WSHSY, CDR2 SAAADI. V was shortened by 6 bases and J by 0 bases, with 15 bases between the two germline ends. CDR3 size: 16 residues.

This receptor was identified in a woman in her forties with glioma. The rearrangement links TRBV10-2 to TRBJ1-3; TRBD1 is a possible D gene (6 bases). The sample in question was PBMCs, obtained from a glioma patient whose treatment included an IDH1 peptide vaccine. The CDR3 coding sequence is TGCGCCAGCAGACAAGGACAGAGGAGCTCTGGAAACACCATATATTTT. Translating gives CASRQGQRSSGNTIYF.